The clone carrying this T cell receptor beta chain was seen ten or more times. This sample was taken from a study of T cells in Graves' hyperthyroidism and ophthalmopathy. The wider study: Before any treatment, at initial diagnosis, peripheral blood was collected.

Stability of Graves' hyperthyroidism was defined as absent ophthalmopathy progression within 18 months. Lactation, pregnancy, other autoimmune disease or uncontrolled infection led to exclusion of patients. Isolation of PBMCs was performed on around 9.4 ml fresh peripheral blood. CDR3 length equals 13 residues. The ends were cut back, 3 bases at V and 2 bases at J, with 4 bases in the middle. There were TCR beta CDR3 regions amplified from RNA transcripts. Using the HTBI primer set, a first-round RT-PCR was run on the TCR CDR3. Each CDR3 protein is one row after TCRdb ran MiXCR on the multiplex PCR reads. The sample records about 300,000 distinct CDR3 sequences, 15% to 20% being singletons.

The clonotype comes from a man younger than 45 with Graves' hyperthyroidism. This sequence joins TRBV12-3 or TRBV12-4 and TRBJ1-4; D remains unclear. Sequenced: blood. CDR3 residues: CASSLQTNEKLFF. CDR3 DNA: TGTGCCAGCAGTTTGCAGACTAATGAAAAACTGTTTTTT.